The 26 T cell receptor beta chains below were found in one sample sequenced in a study of T cell responses to AZD1222 COVID-19 vaccine. The data were produced by immunoSEQ multiplex PCR, yet TCRdb's version contains in-frame clones alone and is incomplete. The data hold nearly 95,000 clones, with 85% to 90% observed a single time. The specimen was peripheral blood, collected on day 0 of AZD1222 vaccination. These receptors were obtained from an adult in good health.

This rearrangement joins TRBV27 to TRBJ1-5; D remains unclear. The CDR3 runs 13 residues. V lost 3 bases, J lost 6 bases, and 9 bases lay in between. The germline V gene has CDR1 MNHEY and CDR2 SMNVEV (reference sequence). The CDR3 DNA is TGTGCCAGCAGTTTGGTCGTGGGTCAGCCCCAGCATTTT. Translating gives CASSLVVGQPQHF.

The chain recombines TRBV9 with TRBJ2-5, with D hard to call. V lost 4 bases, J lost 5 bases, and 12 bases lay in between. The germline V gene encodes CDR1 SGDLS and CDR2 YYNGEE. The CDR3 spans 13 residues. The CDR3 DNA follows: TGTGCCAGCAGCCCCCCGGTGGATGAGACCCAGTACTTC. This translates into CASSPPVDETQYF.

The genes are TRBV7-8 and TRBJ2-2, with 10 bases matching TRBD1. The CDR3 has 16 residues. After removal of 5 bases from V and 1 base from J, the junction contained 4 bases not matched to a gene. Germline CDR1 SGHVS, CDR2 FQNEAQ. CDR3 nucleotide sequence: TGTGCCAGCAGCCCGAGGGACAGGGGGAACACCGGGGAGCTGTTTTTT. Residues: CASSPRDRGNTGELFF.

J is TRBJ2-7 and V is TRBV7-8; D uncertain. Trimming took 3 bases from V and 0 from J, leaving 9 bases between them. Germline loops: CDR1 SGHVS, CDR2 FQNEAQ. CDR3 length: 14 residues. The CDR3 loop reads CASSLSRASYEQYF. The CDR3 DNA follows: TGTGCCAGCAGCTTGAGCAGAGCCTCCTACGAGCAGTACTTC.

The chain uses TRBV3-1 (or the pseudogene TRBV3-2) and TRBJ1-1; TRBD1 might be the D (6 bases). This CDR3 comprises 16 residues. Trimming cost V 6 bases and J 2 bases, with 19 bases left between them. Looked up from germline, CDR1 is LGHDT and CDR2 is YNNKEL (reference sequence). The CDR3 DNA reads TGTGCCAGCAGTCCCCGGGGGGGCGGGGCAAACACTGAAGCTTTCTTT. Translating gives CASSPRGGGANTEAFF.

Remarks on this clone: At one end, the junction sequence differs from germline, possibly due to a read error. The CDR3 DNA sequence: TGTGCCAGCAGCTGGACAGGGGATAGCAATCAGTCCCAGCATTTT. It encodes CASSWTGDSNQSQHF. The rearrangement uses TRBV27 and TRBJ1-5; TRBD1 matches at 9 bases. The CDR3 extends over 15 amino acids. The germline V gene encodes CDR1 MNHEY and CDR2 SMNVEV (reference sequence).

This sequence joins TRBV6-5 and TRBJ2-7; 9 bases are shared with TRBD2. Trimming removed 5 bases from V and 3 bases from J; junction bases left unmatched: 2. CDR3 size: 13 residues. Germline V CDR1 and CDR2: MNHEY, SVGAGI. The CDR3 protein is CASSPSGDYEQYF. CDR3 DNA: TGTGCCAGCAGTCCTAGCGGGGACTACGAGCAGTACTTC.

In its sample, this clone was seen once. V usage is TRBV19 and J usage is TRBJ2-7, with 10 bases lining up with TRBD2. Looked up from germline, CDR1 is LNHDA and CDR2 is SQIVND (reference sequence). The trim removed 6 bases at V and 5 bases at J, leaving 4 bases unmatched. CDR3 length equals 13 residues. CDR3 coding DNA: TGTGCCAGTAGACTAGCGGGGTCCAACGAGCAGTACTTC. This sequence encodes CASRLAGSNEQYF.

The rearrangement uses TRBV7-9 and TRBJ2-2; D not resolved. The CDR3 sequence is 12 residues long. V lost 2 bases, J lost 6 bases, and 4 bases lay in between. Germline-derived CDR1 and CDR2 are SEHNR and FQNEAQ (reference sequence). The DNA of the CDR3 is TGTGCCAGCAGCTTAAACCCCGGGGAGCTGTTTTTT. Translated, it gives CASSLNPGELFF.

This chain links TRBV6-2 or TRBV6-3 with TRBJ1-5; D gene unclear. The CDR3 contains 14 residues. The V end was cut by 2 bases, the J end by 5 bases, with 10 bases between. CDR1 and CDR2 (germline): MNHEY, SVGEGT. This CDR3 is CASSYPRVDQPQHF. Here the CDR3 DNA reads TGTGCCAGCAGTTACCCCCGGGTAGATCAGCCCCAGCATTTT.

The chain couples TRBV7-2 to TRBJ1-6; perhaps TRBD1 as D (5 bases). Germline V gene data show CDR1 as SGHTA and CDR2 as FQGNSA. The V end was cut by 8 bases, the J end by 7 bases, with 15 bases between. The CDR3 is 14 residues long. CDR3 bases: TGTGCCAGCGAGCTAACGGGACCGAATTCACCCCTCCACTTT. Amino acids: CASELTGPNSPLHF.

V usage is TRBV7-9 and J usage is TRBJ1-2, with D unclear. Trimming pared 2 bases from V and 6 bases from J, leaving 10 bases between. Germline lookup yields CDR1 SEHNR and CDR2 FQNEAQ (reference sequence). This CDR3 has 13 residues. CDR3 region: CASSLRSDHGYTF. For the CDR3, the DNA is TGTGCCAGCAGCTTACGTTCGGACCATGGCTACACCTTC.

The J gene is TRBJ1-2, the V gene TRBV4-2; 7 bases fit TRBD1. This CDR3 has 14 residues. Trimming at V came to 0 bases and at J to 8 bases, leaving 6 bases not matched to a gene. CDR1 LGHNA and CDR2 YNFKEQ come from the germline V gene. CDR3 DNA sequence: TGTGCCAGCAGCCAAGAAGACAGGGAGAGGGGCTACACCTTC. The encoded protein is CASSQEDRERGYTF.

The chain is built from TRBV19 and TRBJ1-1; D possibly corresponds to TRBD1 (6 bases). The CDR3 extends over 15 amino acids. In germline, CDR1 is LNHDA, CDR2 SQIVND (reference sequence). V gave up 5 bases and J gave up 3 bases, with 16 bases separating them. This CDR3 is CASSPHSTGYTEAFF. The CDR3 DNA follows: TGTGCCAGTAGTCCACACTCGACAGGTTACACTGAAGCTTTCTTT.

This clone was seen a single time. This rearrangement joins TRBV29-1 to TRBJ1-2; the match to TRBD1 covers 7 bases. The CDR3 totals 13 residues. Germline assignment: CDR1 SQVTM and CDR2 ANQGSEA. The ends lost 3 bases at V and 8 bases at J; junction bases unmatched: 9. The CDR3 nucleotides are TGCAGCGTTGATCCCCCGGGACAGAAAGGCTACACCTTC. Its protein is CSVDPPGQKGYTF.

The J gene is TRBJ2-3, the V gene TRBV6-5; the D is unclear. This CDR3 has 11 residues. V was shortened by 6 bases and J by 4 bases, with 5 bases between the two germline ends. Germline assignment: CDR1 MNHEY and CDR2 SVGAGI. The CDR3 is CASRRADTQYF. The DNA for the CDR3 is TGTGCCAGCAGACGTGCAGATACGCAGTATTTT.

The chain uses TRBV7-2 and TRBJ2-2; TRBD2 matches at 12 bases. CDR1 and CDR2 from the germline V gene are SGHTA and FQGNSA. Germline trimming cut 4 bases from V and 5 bases from J; bases unmatched to any gene: 8. This CDR3 comprises 17 residues. The CDR3 DNA sequence: TGTGCCAGCAGCTACAGACTAGCGGGGGAGAGGACCGGGGAGCTGTTTTTT. Its translation is CASSYRLAGERTGELFF.

J is TRBJ1-2 and V is TRBV13, with a weak D call TRBD1 (6 bases). The CDR3 covers 14 residues. V was trimmed by 5 bases and J by 7 bases, leaving 17 bases between them. CDR1 is PRHDT, CDR2 FYEKMQ, per germline (reference sequence). CDR3 coding DNA: TGTGCCAGCAGCGAAAGGATCCAAGGGGGTGGCTACACCTTC. Amino acids: CASSERIQGGGYTF. Full variable domain (missing parts from reference TRBV13 and TRBJ1-2): AAGVIQSPRHLIKEKRETATLKCYPIPRHDTVYWYQQGPGQDPQFLISFYEKMQSDKGSIPDRFSAQQFSDYHSELNMSSLELGDSALYFCASSERIQGGGYTFGSGTRLTVV.

This rearrangement joins TRBV7-2 to TRBJ2-1, with D tentatively TRBD1 or TRBD2 (6 bases each). The CDR3 has 15 residues. Trimming took off 2 bases at V and 6 bases at J, with 14 bases between the two ends. Per the germline V gene, CDR1 is SGHTA and CDR2 is FQGNSA. The CDR3 DNA reads TGTGCCAGCAGCTTACTGGGGGGCTGGGGCAATGAGCAGTTCTTC. This encodes CASSLLGGWGNEQFF.

The V call is TRBV4-2, the J call TRBJ2-1; 10 bases line up with TRBD2. CDR1 and CDR2 from the germline V gene are LGHNA and YNFKEQ. The V gene end was trimmed by 7 bases and the J gene end by 0 bases; junction bases not matched to a gene: 24. CDR3 length equals 22 residues. The CDR3 nucleotides read TGTGCCAGCACCCCCCCGCTGGCTAGGCTAGCGGGGGACTTTCTCTCCTACAATGAGCAGTTCTTC. It translates to CASTPPLARLAGDFLSYNEQFF.

This rearrangement joins TRBV4-3 to TRBJ2-2; weak D call: TRBD1 (6 bases). V shed 0 bases and J shed 1 base, with 12 bases lying between them. The CDR3 spans 17 residues. The germline V gene encodes CDR1 LGHNA and CDR2 YSLEER. The chain's CDR3 is CASSQEIGTQNTGELFF. The DNA for the CDR3 is TGCGCCAGCAGCCAAGAGATCGGGACACAGAACACCGGGGAGCTGTTTTTT.

The chain joins TRBV5-4 to TRBJ1-4; a weak D match, TRBD1 (6 bases). Germline CDR1 reads SGHNT; CDR2 reads YYREEE (reference sequence). Trimming stripped 1 base from V and 0 bases from J, with 7 bases between. The CDR3 totals 15 residues. The CDR3 loop is CASSLQGTTNEKLFF. CDR3 nucleotides: TGTGCCAGCAGCTTGCAGGGGACAACTAATGAAAAACTGTTTTTT.

This clone was seen a few times. V and J are TRBV5-6 and TRBJ2-5; maybe TRBD2 (5 bases). Germline V gene sequence: CDR1 SGHDT, CDR2 YYEEEE. Trimming removed 2 bases at V and 4 bases at J, with 15 bases between. This CDR3 region has 15 residues. The CDR3 sequence is CASSFFSRGLETQYF. CDR3 nucleotides: TGTGCCAGCAGCTTTTTTTCGCGAGGGTTAGAGACCCAGTACTTC.

The chain employs TRBV20-1 and TRBJ2-1, with D perhaps TRBD2 (5 bases). The germline V and J ends were trimmed by 3 bases and 5 bases, with 14 bases remaining between them. The CDR3 length is 14 residues. The germline gives CDR1 DFQATT, CDR2 SNEGSKA (reference sequence). The CDR3 sequence is CSASRTQTDNEQFF. The CDR3 coding sequence is TGCAGTGCTAGTAGGACTCAAACCGACAATGAGCAGTTCTTC.

The chain is built from TRBV7-9 and TRBJ1-1; D remains ambiguous. The CDR3 covers 13 residues. Germline V gene lookup returns CDR1 SEHNR and CDR2 FQNEAQ (reference sequence). V lost 3 bases and J 3 bases, leaving 8 bases between the germline ends. The CDR3 sequence is CASSFGIYTEAFF. DNA of the CDR3: TGTGCCAGCAGCTTTGGGATCTACACTGAAGCTTTCTTT.

This sequence joins TRBV20-1 and TRBJ1-2; D is undetermined. The germline CDR1 and CDR2 sequences are DFQATT and SNEGSKA (reference sequence). Trimming removed 5 bases at V and 4 bases at J, with 8 bases between. This CDR3 comprises 11 residues. The CDR3 DNA reads TGCAGTGCTGGGCGTACCTATGGCTACACCTTC. It specifies CSAGRTYGYTF.